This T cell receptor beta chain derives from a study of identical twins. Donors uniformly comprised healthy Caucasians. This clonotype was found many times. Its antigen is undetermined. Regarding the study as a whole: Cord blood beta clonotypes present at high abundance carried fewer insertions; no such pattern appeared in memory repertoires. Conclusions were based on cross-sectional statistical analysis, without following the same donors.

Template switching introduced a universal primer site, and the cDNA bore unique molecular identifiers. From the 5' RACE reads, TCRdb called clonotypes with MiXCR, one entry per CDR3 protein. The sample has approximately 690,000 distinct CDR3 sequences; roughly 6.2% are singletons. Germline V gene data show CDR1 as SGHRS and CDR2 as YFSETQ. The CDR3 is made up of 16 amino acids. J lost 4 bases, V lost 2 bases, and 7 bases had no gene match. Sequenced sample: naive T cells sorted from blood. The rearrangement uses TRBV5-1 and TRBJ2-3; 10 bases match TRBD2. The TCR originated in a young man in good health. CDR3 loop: CASSFTSGALSDTQYF. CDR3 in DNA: TGCGCCAGCAGCTTCACTAGCGGGGCCTTATCAGATACGCAGTATTTT.